These 5 T cell receptor beta chains came from one sample sequenced in a study of T-cell memory formation after mild COVID-19. MiXCR was run by TCRdb on the 5' RACE reads, yielding one entry per CDR3 protein. The sample records 180,000 or so distinct CDR3 sequences, around 10% being singletons. The material sequenced was PBMCs or a T cell subset sorted from them (not recorded which). These receptors were obtained from a man younger than 30 who had mild COVID-19 (a few samples of this study predate the infection). Cell type and time point are not known.

This clonotype has ten or more counts. The rearrangement joins TRBV5-5 to TRBJ1-1, with TRBD1 identical over 8 bases. The length of the CDR3 is 17 residues. Germline V gene lookup returns CDR1 SGHKS and CDR2 YYEKEE (reference sequence). With V trimmed by 4 bases and J by 0 bases, 11 bases remained unmatched. In DNA form, the CDR3 reads TGTGCCAGCAGCCCCGATGGACAGGGAAGCATGAACACTGAAGCTTTCTTT. This translates into CASSPDGQGSMNTEAFF.

This clonotype has at least ten counts. V usage is TRBV5-1 and J usage is TRBJ1-4; D remains ambiguous. The V end lost 7 bases, the J end lost 4 bases, and 14 bases lay between the germline ends. Per the germline V gene, CDR1 is SGHRS and CDR2 is YFSETQ. This CDR3 comprises 14 residues. The CDR3 loop is CASGEGLGNEKLFF. The CDR3 bases are TGCGCCAGCGGTGAGGGCCTCGGTAATGAAAAACTGTTTTTT.

This rearrangement joins TRBV7-9 to TRBJ2-1; D gene uncertain. CDR1 is SEHNR, CDR2 FQNEAQ, per germline (reference sequence). Deletions cut 1 base from V and 5 bases from J, with 6 bases between. The CDR3 sequence is 13 residues long. In nucleotides, the CDR3 is TGTGCCAGCAGCTTAGGCAGGAACAATGAGCAGTTCTTC. It codes for CASSLGRNNEQFF.

This clonotype has a handful of counts. This chain connects TRBV7-2 to TRBJ2-5; 11 bases align to TRBD1. V dropped 6 bases and J dropped 5; count of bases not matched to a gene: 11. The germline gives CDR1 SGHTA, CDR2 FQGNSA. The CDR3 is 16 residues long. Here the CDR3 DNA reads TGTGCCAGCAGTTACCCGGACAGGGGGCGGAGGGAGACCCAGTACTTC. Its protein product is CASSYPDRGRRETQYF.

This clonotype was counted between two and nine times. The genes are TRBV18 and TRBJ1-4; TRBD1 is a possible D gene (5 bases). The ends were cut back, 6 bases at V and 6 bases at J, with 14 bases in the middle. Per germline, CDR1 KGHSH and CDR2 LQKENI. The CDR3 extends over 14 amino acids. CDR3 nucleotide sequence: TGTGCCAGCTCCCTAATCCGGGGCGATGAAAAACTGTTTTTT. Protein sequence: CASSLIRGDEKLFF.